These 4 T cell receptor beta chains were sequenced from one sample in a study of shared clonotypes between healthy human individuals. The assay was immunoSEQ multiplex PCR, and TCRdb's table has in-frame clones only and misses some. The sample lists about 490,000 clones, 78% occurring once. The sequenced sample consisted of PBMCs. These receptors all stem from a woman aged 40 to 50 in good health. Some clones in this sample may be carry-over from other donors' samples.

J is TRBJ1-1 and V is TRBV15; 8 bases align to TRBD1. Germline V CDR1 and CDR2: LNHNV, YYDKDF (reference sequence). V lost 5 bases to trimming and J lost 5 bases; unmatched junction nucleotides: 4. This CDR3 has 13 residues. The CDR3 coding sequence is TGTGCCACCAGCCAGACAGGGGAAACTGAAGCTTTCTTT. Translated: CATSQTGETEAFF.

The chain employs TRBV15 and TRBJ2-7; TRBD2 matches at 14 bases. This CDR3 is 16 amino acids long. Per the germline V gene, CDR1 is LNHNV and CDR2 is YYDKDF (reference sequence). Unmatched junction bases numbered 5, after V lost 1 base and J lost 6 bases. This CDR3 reads CATSRGGLAGVVEQYF. CDR3 DNA: TGTGCCACCAGCAGAGGGGGACTAGCGGGAGTGGTCGAGCAGTACTTC.

The rearrangement links TRBV10-2 to TRBJ2-3, with 8 bases identical to TRBD2. Germline CDR1 is WSHSY and CDR2 is SAAADI. The V segment lost 8 bases and the J segment 3 bases; nucleotides outside the gene matches: 16. This CDR3 comprises 17 residues. CDR3 nucleotides: TGCGCCAGCGGCTGGCTAAGGAGCGGGAGAGGTACAGATACGCAGTATTTT. Its protein is CASGWLRSGRGTDTQYF.

The chain uses TRBV5-4 and TRBJ1-2; 7 bases line up with TRBD1. Looked up from germline, CDR1 is SGHNT and CDR2 is YYREEE (reference sequence). CDR3 length: 13 amino acids. V was clipped by 2 bases and J by 6 bases; unmatched bases: 4. As DNA, the CDR3 is TGTGCCAGCAGCTTTGACAGGGCCCATGGCTACACCTTC. Translation: CASSFDRAHGYTF. Using reference TRBV5-4 and TRBJ1-2 for the parts outside the CDR3, the full variable domain is ETGVTQSPTHLIKTRGQQVTLRCSSQSGHNTVSWYQQALGQGPQFIFQYYREEENGRGNFPPRFSGLQFPNYSSELNVNALELDDSALYLCASSFDRAHGYTFGSGTRLTVV.